This T cell receptor (beta chain) is drawn from a study of naive and memory T cell subsets (dated by TCRdb to 2015 to 2018). As for the study more broadly: The figure summarizing these samples reported ten or so blood donors, 7 tuberculin skin test biopsies and 3 saline control biopsies. Skin biopsies were collected from tuberculin skin test sites or from saline-injected control sites and were processed for RNA extraction as previously described. Usually PCR2 was run as a SYBR Green qPCR and stopped at a set threshold, although low-input samples could use end-point PCR (roughly 6 cycles) instead. Overall study outcomes, separate from this receptor: The larger number of TCRs at tuberculin skin test sites was interpreted as T cell infiltration of a delayed type IV hypersensitivity reaction. The paper did not give details of skin biopsy collection and RNA processing, instead referencing earlier studies for those details. TCR sequences were reportedly recovered from both skin biopsy types, with far more TCRs at tuberculin skin test sites. The RNA-based method was acknowledged as potentially sensitive to TCR transcript changes with T cell activation and differentiation.

CDR1 LNHDA and CDR2 SQIVND are derived from the germline V gene (reference sequence). Inclusive of the bounding cysteine and phenylalanine, the CDR3 is 15 residues long. The retained sequence is limited to the CDR3, 45 bases, with the frame set at the first base. V was cut back by 5 bases and J by 1 base, leaving a gap of 14 bases between them. The library relied on UMI-ligation and nested PCR. Four rounds of PCR, run with the SP2 primer together with nested alpha and beta constant region primers, were used to amplify the ligated cDNA. For the blood and skin samples, TCR RNA was reverse transcribed with SuperScript IV using primers for the alpha and beta constant regions. An oligonucleotide carrying the Illumina SP2 primer and a UMI was ligated to the 3' end of the cDNA by means of T4 RNA ligase 1. To prevent hairpin formation, the 12-nucleotide UMI was made up of two random hexamers with an eight-base spacer between them. From the second PCR onward, TCR alpha and beta chain libraries were processed separately, and dual indexing was applied for multiplexing. After pooling, the indexed libraries were analyzed by capillary electrophoresis and sequenced on either an Illumina MiSeq or NextSeq. PhiX DNA at roughly 5-7% was spiked into libraries to increase base diversity and improve cluster recognition. Per the source publication's procedure: Demultiplexor pulled UMIs out of read 2, joined the UMIs with the TCR sequence from read 1, and separated reads according to sample indices. V and J genes and V-J junctions were identified by Decombinator, which gave every TCR a five-part identifier that included V and J deletions. Collapsinator relied on UMIs to correct both sequencing errors and PCR amplification heterogeneity, producing a UMI-based abundance for each TCR. Identifiers were converted to nucleotide sequence by CDR3Translator and translated to amino acids, and CDR3 regions were extracted on the basis of terminal motifs. After normalization to the amount of input RNA, error-corrected alpha and beta TCR counts from blood and skin were compared. TCRdb handled the public reads itself, with Q25 trimming in fastp and clone calling in MiXCR, and kept productive beta chains. Rows with a matching CDR3 protein are joined into one entry that keeps the most common DNA and genes. Here the V and J calls rest on TCRdb's processing, not on the authors' analysis. Within this sample are around 20,000 distinct CDR3 sequences, with 4.5% to 7% of them counted one time only. The ten largest clones capture 6.2% of the sample.

What this sample's treatment or condition label stands for: skin biopsy from PPD injection site in Mantoux-positive individual. A robust, sensitive protocol for the amplification, sequencing and analysis of TCRs was described in the study, in which 3' ligation of a UMI-containing oligonucleotide to TCR cDNA was used. The tuberculin skin test biopsies were taken from PPD-injected sites in individuals who had a positive Mantoux test. Total RNA was treated with RQ1 DNase, without cell sorting, prior to reverse transcription, with an input of about 1 to 1000 ng being targeted. Libraries were prepared from skin biopsies and whole blood to test how robust the pipeline was in samples where T cells are a minority population. This clonotype was recorded many times. Its recognized antigen is unknown. No much larger clone exists at a distance of one base, and base qualities are not known.

The specimen was skin, collected from a tuberculin skin test site. The receptor's source is an adult in good health. The V gene is TRBV19 and the J gene is TRBJ2-5; TRBD1 could be the D gene, as 5 bases match. The sequence in DNA is TGTGCCAGTAGTCTTCAAAAGGGGCCCCAAGAGACCCAGTACTTC. This encodes CASSLQKGPQETQYF.